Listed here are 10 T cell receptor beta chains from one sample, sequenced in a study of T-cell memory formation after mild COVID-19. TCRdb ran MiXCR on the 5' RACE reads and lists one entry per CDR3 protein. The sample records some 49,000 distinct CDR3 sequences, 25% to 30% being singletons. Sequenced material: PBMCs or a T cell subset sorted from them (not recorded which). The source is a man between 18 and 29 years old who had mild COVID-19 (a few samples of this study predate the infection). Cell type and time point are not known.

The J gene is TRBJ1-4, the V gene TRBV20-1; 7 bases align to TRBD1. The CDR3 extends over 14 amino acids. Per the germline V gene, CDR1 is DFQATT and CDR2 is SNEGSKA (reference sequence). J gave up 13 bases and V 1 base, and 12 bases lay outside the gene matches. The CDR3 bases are TGCAGTGCTAGAGCCACGGACAGGAAGGATATACTGTTTTTT. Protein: CSARATDRKDILFF.

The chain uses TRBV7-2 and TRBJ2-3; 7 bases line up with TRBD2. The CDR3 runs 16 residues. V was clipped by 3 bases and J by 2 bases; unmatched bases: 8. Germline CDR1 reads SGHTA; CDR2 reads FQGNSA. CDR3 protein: CASSFGLGGFTDTQYF. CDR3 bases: TGTGCCAGCAGCTTTGGCCTGGGGGGGTTCACAGATACGCAGTATTTT.

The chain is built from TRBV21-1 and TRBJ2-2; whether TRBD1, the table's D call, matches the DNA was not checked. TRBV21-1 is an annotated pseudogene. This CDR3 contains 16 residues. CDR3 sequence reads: CASSNEQGANTGELFF. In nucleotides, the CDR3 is TGTGCCAGCAGCAACGAACAGGGTGCGAACACCGGGGAGCTGTTTTTT.

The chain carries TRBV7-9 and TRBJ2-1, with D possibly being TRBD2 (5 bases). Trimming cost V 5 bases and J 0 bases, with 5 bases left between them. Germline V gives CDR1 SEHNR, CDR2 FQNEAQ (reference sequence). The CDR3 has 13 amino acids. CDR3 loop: CASSGSSYNEQFF. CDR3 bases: TGTGCCAGCAGCGGGAGCTCCTACAATGAGCAGTTCTTC.

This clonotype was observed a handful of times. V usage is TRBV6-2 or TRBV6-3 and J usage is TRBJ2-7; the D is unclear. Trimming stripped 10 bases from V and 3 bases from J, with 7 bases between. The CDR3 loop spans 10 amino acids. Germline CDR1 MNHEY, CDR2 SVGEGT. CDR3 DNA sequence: TGTGCCACCGGAGACTACGAGCAGTACGTC. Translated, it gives CATGDYEQYV.

The CDR3 nucleotides are TGTGCCAGCAGCTTAGGGGCAGGTCAGGAGACCCAGTACTTC. This translates into CASSLGAGQETQYF. The J gene is TRBJ2-5, the V gene TRBV7-2, with D uncertain. Trimming left V 1 base short and J 5 bases short, with 11 bases between. This CDR3 is 14 amino acids long. Germline V gene sequence: CDR1 SGHTA, CDR2 FQGNSA.

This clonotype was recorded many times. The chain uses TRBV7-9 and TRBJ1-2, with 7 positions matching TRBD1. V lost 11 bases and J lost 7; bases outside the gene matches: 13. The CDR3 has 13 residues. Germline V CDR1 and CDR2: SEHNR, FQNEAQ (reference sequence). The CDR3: CASLDRFHRGYTF. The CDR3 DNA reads TGTGCCTCTCTGGACAGGTTCCACCGTGGCTACACCTTC.

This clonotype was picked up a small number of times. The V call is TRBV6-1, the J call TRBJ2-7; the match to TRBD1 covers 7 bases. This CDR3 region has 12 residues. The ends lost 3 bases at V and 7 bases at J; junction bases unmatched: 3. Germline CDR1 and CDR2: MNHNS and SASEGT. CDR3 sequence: CASSDRGSEQYV. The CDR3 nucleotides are TGTGCCAGCAGTGACAGGGGGTCAGAGCAGTACGTC.

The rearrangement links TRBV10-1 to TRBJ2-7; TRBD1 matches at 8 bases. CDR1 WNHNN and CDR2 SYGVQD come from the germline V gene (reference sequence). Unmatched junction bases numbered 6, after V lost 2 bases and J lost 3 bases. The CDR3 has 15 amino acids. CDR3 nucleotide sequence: TGCGCCAGCAGTGAGGAGGACAGGGTGTTCTACGAGCAGTACTTC. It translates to CASSEEDRVFYEQYF.

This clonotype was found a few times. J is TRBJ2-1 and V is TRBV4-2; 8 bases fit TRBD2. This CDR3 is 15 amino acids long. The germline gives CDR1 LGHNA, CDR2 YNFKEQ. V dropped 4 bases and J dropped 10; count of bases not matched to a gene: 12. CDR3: CASSRPTSAGGEQFF. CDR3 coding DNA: TGTGCCAGCAGCCGGCCGACTAGCGCCGGCGGGGAGCAGTTCTTC.